Listed below are T cell receptor beta chains from one sample, sequenced in a study of beta chain features in type 1 diabetes. Measured with immunoSEQ multiplex PCR; TCRdb has only the in-frame clones, and not every one. The sample holds more than 60,000 clones, over 50% seen once. The sequencing input was Tregs from blood. The receptors were sampled from a woman younger than 35 in good health. Each CDR3 is given with its conserved first and last residue. Each record gives: J gene, D gene, clone size, V gene, CDR3 DNA, CDR3 protein. D genes are given only for firm matches. Clone size is shown for a subset of rows, as once, few, many or a class of expanded clone.

>TRBJ2-2|NA|NA|TRBV2
TGTGCCAGCAGTGGCGGGGGGGAGCTGTTTTTT
CASSGGGELFF
>TRBJ2-5|NA|NA|TRBV5-1
TGCGCCAGCAGCACGAGCCTAGCCCAAGAGACCCAGTACTTC
CASSTSLAQETQYF
>TRBJ1-2|TRBD1|NA|TRBV5-1
TGCGCCAGCAGCTTGCCGGGACAGGGTGGTGGCTACACCTTC
CASSLPGQGGGYTF
>TRBJ2-2|NA|NA|TRBV10-3
TGTGCCACCGGGGTGGGAGGCGCGAACACCGGGGAGCTGTTTTTT
CATGVGGANTGELFF
>TRBJ1-1|TRBD1|NA|TRBV7-2
TGTGCCAGCAGCTCCTCATACTATGGACAGGGGGCCCATCCTGAAGCTTTCTTT
CASSSSYYGQGAHPEAFF
>TRBJ1-1|NA|NA|TRBV7-2
TGTGCCAGCAGCACTACCCCACTTAGATACACTGAAGCTTTCTTT
CASSTTPLRYTEAFF
>TRBJ1-2|TRBD1|few|TRBV7-9
TGTGCCAGCAGCACCGGGACAGGGTATGGCTACACCTTC
CASSTGTGYGYTF
>TRBJ1-1|NA|NA|TRBV27
TGTGCCAGCAGTCCCAGACCGGTTGCGGGCACTGAAGCTTTCTTT
CASSPRPVAGTEAFF
>TRBJ2-5|NA|NA|TRBV7-7
TGTGCTAGCAGCCCGCAGGGGAGAGAGACCCAGTACTTC
CASSPQGRETQYF
>TRBJ2-5|TRBD2|NA|TRBV7-2
TGTGCCAGCAGCTTAGAGGTTTGGGGGGGGAAGACCCAGTACTTC
CASSLEVWGGKTQYF
>TRBJ2-7|NA|NA|TRBV18
TGTGCCAGCTCACCCGGGACAACCTACGAGCAGTACTTC
CASSPGTTYEQYF
>TRBJ2-1|NA|NA|TRBV15
TGTGCCACCAGCAGAGATCGGGTTGAGCAGTTCTTC
CATSRDRVEQFF
>TRBJ2-2|TRBD1|once|TRBV5-6
TGTGCCAGCAGCTTGCACTCAGGGGGGAACACCGGGGAGCTGTTTTTT
CASSLHSGGNTGELFF
>TRBJ2-3|TRBD2|NA|TRBV5-1
TGCGCCAGCAGCTACCCATCTAGCGGGCTCACAGATACGCAGTATTTT
CASSYPSSGLTDTQYF
>TRBJ2-3|NA|NA|TRBV2
TGTGCCAGCAGTGGGACAGCTAGCACAGATACGCAGTATTTT
CASSGTASTDTQYF
>TRBJ2-1|TRBD1|NA|TRBV7-9
TGTGCCAGCAGCCATCTCCCGGGACAGGGAACCAATGAGCAGTTCTTC
CASSHLPGQGTNEQFF
>TRBJ2-5|NA|NA|TRBV5-6
TGTGCCAGCAGCCTTCAAGGAGGGCCTGGGGAGACCCAGTACTTC
CASSLQGGPGETQYF
>TRBJ2-7|NA|NA|TRBV7-9
TGTGCCAGCAGCTTAGTGGGGACTTACGAGCAGTACTTC
CASSLVGTYEQYF
>TRBJ2-1|NA|NA|TRBV7-9
TGTGCCAGCGCGACCGGACTAACTAACAATGAGCAGTTCTTC
CASATGLTNNEQFF